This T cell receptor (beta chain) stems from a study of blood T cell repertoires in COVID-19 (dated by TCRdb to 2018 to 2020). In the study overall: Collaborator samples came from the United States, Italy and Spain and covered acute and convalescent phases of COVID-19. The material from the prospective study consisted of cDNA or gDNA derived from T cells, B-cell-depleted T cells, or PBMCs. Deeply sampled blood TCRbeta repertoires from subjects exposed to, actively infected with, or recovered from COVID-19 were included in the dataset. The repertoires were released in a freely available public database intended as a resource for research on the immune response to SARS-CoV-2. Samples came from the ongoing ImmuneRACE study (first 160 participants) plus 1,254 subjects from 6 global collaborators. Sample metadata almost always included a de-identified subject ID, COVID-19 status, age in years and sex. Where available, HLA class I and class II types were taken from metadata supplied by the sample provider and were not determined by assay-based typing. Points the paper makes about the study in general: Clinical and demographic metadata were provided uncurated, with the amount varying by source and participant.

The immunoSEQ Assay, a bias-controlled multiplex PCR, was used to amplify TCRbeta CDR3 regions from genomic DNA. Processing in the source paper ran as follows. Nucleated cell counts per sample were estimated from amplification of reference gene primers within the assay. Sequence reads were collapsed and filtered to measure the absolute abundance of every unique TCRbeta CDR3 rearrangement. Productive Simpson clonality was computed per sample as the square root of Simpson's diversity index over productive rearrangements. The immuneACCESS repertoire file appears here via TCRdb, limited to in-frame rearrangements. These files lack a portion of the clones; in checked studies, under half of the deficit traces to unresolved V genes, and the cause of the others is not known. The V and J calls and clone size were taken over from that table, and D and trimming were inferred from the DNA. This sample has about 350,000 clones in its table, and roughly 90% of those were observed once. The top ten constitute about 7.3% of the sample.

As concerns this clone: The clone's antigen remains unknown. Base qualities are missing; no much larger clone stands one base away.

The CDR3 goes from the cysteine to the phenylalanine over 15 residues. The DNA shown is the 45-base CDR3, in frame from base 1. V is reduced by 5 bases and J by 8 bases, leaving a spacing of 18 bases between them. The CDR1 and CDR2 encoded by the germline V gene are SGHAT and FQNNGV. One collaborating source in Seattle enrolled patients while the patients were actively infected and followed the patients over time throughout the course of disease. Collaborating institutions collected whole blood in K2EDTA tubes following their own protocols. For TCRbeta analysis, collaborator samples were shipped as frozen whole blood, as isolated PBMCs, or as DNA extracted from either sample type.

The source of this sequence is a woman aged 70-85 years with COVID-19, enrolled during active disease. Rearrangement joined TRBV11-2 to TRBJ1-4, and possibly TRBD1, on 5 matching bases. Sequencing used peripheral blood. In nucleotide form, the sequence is TGTGCCAGCAGCGAAACGGGGGACTTTGGCGAAAAACTGTTTTTT. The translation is CASSETGDFGEKLFF.